This T cell receptor (beta chain) stems from a study of cytomegalovirus exposure and HLA in healthy donors. The CDR3 is 15 residues long. Germline CDR1 MNHEY, CDR2 SMNVEV (reference sequence). V shed 1 base, J shed 2 bases, and the junction held 2 bases outside the gene matches. This clone has more than one count but fewer than ten. The PCR used 60 Vbeta and 13 Jbeta primers. Produced via immunoSEQ multiplex PCR; TCRdb's table is partial and in-frame only. Of about 200,000 clones in the sample, approximately 79% were seen once. The TCR was taken from a middle-aged man in good health and CMV-seronegative. Input material: PBMCs. This chain uses TRBV27 with TRBJ2-1; 7 bases line up with TRBD2. The CDR3 bases are TGTGCCAGCAGTTTATGGCTAGCGGCCTACAATGAGCAGTTCTTC. Protein product: CASSLWLAAYNEQFF.